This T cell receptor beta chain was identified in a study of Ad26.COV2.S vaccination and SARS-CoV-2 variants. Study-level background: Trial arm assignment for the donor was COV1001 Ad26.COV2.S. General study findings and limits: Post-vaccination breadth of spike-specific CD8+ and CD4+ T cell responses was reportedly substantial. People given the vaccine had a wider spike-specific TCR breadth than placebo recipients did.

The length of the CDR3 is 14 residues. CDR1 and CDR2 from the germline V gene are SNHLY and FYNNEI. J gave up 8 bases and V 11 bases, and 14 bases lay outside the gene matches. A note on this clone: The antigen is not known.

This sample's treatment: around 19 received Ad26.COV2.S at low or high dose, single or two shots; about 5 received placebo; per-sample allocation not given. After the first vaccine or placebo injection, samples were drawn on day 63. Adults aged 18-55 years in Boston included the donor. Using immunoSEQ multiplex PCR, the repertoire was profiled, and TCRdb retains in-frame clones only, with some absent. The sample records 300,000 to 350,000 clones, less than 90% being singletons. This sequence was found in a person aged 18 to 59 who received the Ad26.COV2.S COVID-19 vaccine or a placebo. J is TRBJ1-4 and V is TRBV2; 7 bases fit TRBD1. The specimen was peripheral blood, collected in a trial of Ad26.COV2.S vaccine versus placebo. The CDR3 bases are TGTGCCGGAACCGCGGGACAGTATACCGAAAAACTGTTTTTT. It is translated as CAGTAGQYTEKLFF.